Below are 2 T cell receptor beta chains sequenced from a single sample in a study of CXCR3-negative and CXCR3-positive naive CD8 T cells. All TRB cDNA libraries came from 5' RACE performed with UMI labels. With the 5' RACE reads reprocessed, TCRdb shows one record per CDR3 protein and no DNA. This sample lists 50,000 to 65,000 distinct CDR3 sequences; its ten largest clones have 23%. The sample consisted of memory CD8+ T cells from blood. These receptors were collected from a human donor in good health. Some clones in this sample may be carry-over from other donors' samples.

V and J are TRBV11-2 and TRBJ2-1. This CDR3 has 16 residues. Germline CDR1 and CDR2: SGHAT and FQNNGV. The CDR3 spells CASSFPLGGENNEQFF.

The rearrangement joins TRBV21-1 to TRBJ2-7; TCRdb's D call, TRBD2, is unchecked because there is no DNA. TRBV21-1 is given as a pseudogene. This CDR3 comprises 17 residues. The CDR3: CASSKGGGLADHYEQYF.